These 25 T cell receptor beta chains originate from one sample sequenced in a study of T cells in Graves' hyperthyroidism and ophthalmopathy. RNA transcripts served as the template for amplifying TCR beta CDR3 regions. A first-round RT-PCR of the TCR CDR3 used the HTBI primer set. TCRdb analysed the multiplex PCR reads with MiXCR anew, one entry per CDR3 protein. The repertoire has about 460,000 distinct CDR3 sequences, less than 25% of them found once; the top ten carry approximately 49%. Material for sequencing was blood. The receptor source for this set is a woman between 70 and 85 years old with Graves' ophthalmopathy.

This clonotype was picked up many times. The chain couples TRBV29-1 to TRBJ2-7; 14 nucleotides align to TRBD2. V lost 6 bases to trimming and J lost 5 bases; unmatched junction nucleotides: 15. The CDR3 consists of 17 residues. The germline gives CDR1 SQVTM, CDR2 ANQGSEA. Here the CDR3 DNA reads TGCAGCGTCGCCGGGACTAGCGGGAGCTCGGGTATAAACGAGCAGTACTTC. It specifies CSVAGTSGSSGINEQYF.

This clonotype was seen many times. The rearrangement joins TRBV7-8 to TRBJ2-1; 7 bases match TRBD1. Looked up from germline, CDR1 is SGHVS and CDR2 is FQNEAQ. J was trimmed by 7 bases and V by 1 base; bases with no gene match: 4. The CDR3 contains 14 residues. The CDR3 nucleotides are TGTGCCAGCAGCTTAGGGGACAGCCTAAATGAGCAGTTCTTC. Amino acids: CASSLGDSLNEQFF. Using reference TRBV7-8 and TRBJ2-1 for the parts outside the CDR3, the full variable domain is GAGVSQSPRYKVAKRGQDVALRCDPISGHVSLFWYQQALGQGPEFLTYFQNEAQLDKSGLPSDRFFAERPEGSVSTLKIQRTQQEDSAVYLCASSLGDSLNEQFFGPGTRLTVL.

In this sample, this clonotype turned up a few times. The V call is TRBV19, the J call TRBJ1-1; 8 nucleotides line up with TRBD1. V was pared by 9 bases and J by 0 bases, with 3 bases of the junction left unmatched. Germline V CDR1 and CDR2: LNHDA, SQIVND (reference sequence). The CDR3 spans 13 residues. The CDR3 sequence: CASTGQVNTEAFF. Written as DNA, the CDR3 is TGTGCCAGCACGGGACAGGTGAACACTGAAGCTTTCTTT.

V is TRBV3-1 and J is TRBJ2-2; 8 nucleotides match TRBD1. The length of the CDR3 is 18 residues. J gave up 1 base and V 1 base, and 8 bases lay outside the gene matches. Germline values: CDR1 LGHDT, CDR2 YNNKEL (reference sequence). The CDR3 DNA follows: TGTGCCAGCAGCCAAGGGGCCCAGGGGGCCGGGAACACCGGGGAGCTGTTTTTT. Translation: CASSQGAQGAGNTGELFF.

This clonotype was counted between two and nine times. The chain links TRBV27 to TRBJ1-6; TRBD1 might be the D (5 bases). The CDR3 length is 15 residues. Germline CDR1 and CDR2: MNHEY and SMNVEV (reference sequence). V lost 3 bases and J lost 7, with 13 bases in between. This CDR3 is CASSFDSLKNSPLHF. The CDR3 DNA is TGTGCCAGCAGTTTCGACAGTTTGAAAAATTCACCCCTCCACTTT.

This chain's CDR3 is CASSLKVRQGYNTEAFF. DNA for the CDR3: TGCGCCAGCAGCTTGAAGGTTCGACAAGGTTATAACACTGAAGCTTTCTTT. The chain links TRBV5-1 to TRBJ1-1; no clear D gene. This CDR3 has 17 amino acids. V was clipped by 1 base and J by 2 bases, with 18 bases between them. Per the germline V gene, CDR1 is SGHRS and CDR2 is YFSETQ.

This rearrangement joins TRBV19 to TRBJ2-1; 9 bases line up with TRBD2. V was clipped by 7 bases and J by 4 bases; unmatched bases: 11. This CDR3 spans 16 amino acids. Germline loops: CDR1 LNHDA, CDR2 SQIVND (reference sequence). This chain's CDR3 is CASTPDASGIYNEQFF. The CDR3 bases are TGTGCCAGTACCCCGGATGCTAGCGGGATATACAATGAGCAGTTCTTC.

The chain employs TRBV5-6 and TRBJ2-3; D is perhaps TRBD2 (6 bases). V was trimmed by 4 bases and J by 7 bases, leaving 10 bases between them. This CDR3 spans 12 amino acids. Germline V lookup: CDR1 SGHDT, CDR2 YYEEEE. The CDR3: CASSGGVNTQYF. In DNA form, the CDR3 reads TGTGCCAGCAGCGGAGGGGTGAATACGCAGTATTTT.

This clonotype occurred a few times. The rearrangement joins TRBV19 to TRBJ2-1; D is possibly TRBD2 (6 bases). V lost 2 bases and J 9 bases, leaving 14 bases between the germline ends. The CDR3 runs to 14 residues. Germline V gene sequence: CDR1 LNHDA, CDR2 SQIVND (reference sequence). CDR3 in amino acids: CASSISGAGREQFF. DNA of the CDR3: TGTGCCAGTAGTATATCGGGAGCAGGGCGTGAGCAGTTCTTC.

This clonotype has a count of ten or more. V gene TRBV20-1 combines with J gene TRBJ2-7; 10 nucleotides match TRBD2. This CDR3 has 16 amino acids. Germline V CDR1 and CDR2: DFQATT, SNEGSKA (reference sequence). The J segment lost 0 bases and the V segment lost 1 base, leaving 6 bases of the junction unmatched. The CDR3 spells CSARAVAGGFSYEQYF. In DNA form, the CDR3 reads TGCAGTGCTAGAGCCGTAGCGGGAGGCTTCTCCTACGAGCAGTACTTC.

The chain is built from TRBV29-1 and TRBJ2-2; possibly TRBD1 or TRBD2 for D (6 bases each). From germline, CDR1 is SQVTM and CDR2 ANQGSEA. The V and J ends lost 7 bases and 5 bases respectively, with 14 bases between them. The CDR3 spans 13 residues. CDR3 sequence reads: CSAQRGVTGELFF. Written as DNA, the CDR3 is TGCAGCGCACAAAGGGGGGTTACCGGGGAGCTGTTTTTT.

This chain links TRBV6-1 with TRBJ1-6; weak D call: TRBD1 (5 bases). The CDR3 is made up of 15 amino acids. The germline CDR1 and CDR2 sequences are MNHNS and SASEGT. Between the trimmed V and J ends, which lost 2 bases and 7 bases, there was a span of 12 bases. The CDR3 protein is CASSESQTVNSPLHF. CDR3 bases: TGTGCCAGCAGTGAATCCCAGACAGTGAATTCACCCCTCCACTTT.

This clonotype was observed a few times. The chain uses TRBV7-2 and TRBJ2-5, with TRBD2 matching over 11 bases. The germline V gene has CDR1 SGHTA and CDR2 FQGNSA. The junction had 14 bases not matched to a gene; V was cut back by 6 bases and J by 2 bases. The CDR3 is 18 amino acids. This chain's CDR3 is CASRTLAASGRRQETQYF. CDR3 coding DNA: TGTGCCAGCAGGACTCTTGCGGCTAGCGGGAGGCGACAAGAGACCCAGTACTTC.

The chain couples TRBV6-1 to TRBJ2-7; perhaps TRBD1 as D (5 bases). Trimming pared 4 bases from V and 0 bases from J, leaving 16 bases between. Germline V gives CDR1 MNHNS, CDR2 SASEGT. The CDR3 totals 16 residues. This chain's CDR3 is CASSGAPDTSSYEQYF. The CDR3 DNA sequence: TGTGCCAGCAGTGGGGCTCCGGACACCAGCTCCTACGAGCAGTACTTC.

This clonotype was recorded a few times. The chain joins TRBV5-1 to TRBJ1-1; D is possibly TRBD1 (5 bases). The V end was cut by 1 base, the J end by 1 base, with 8 bases between. From germline, CDR1 is SGHRS and CDR2 YFSETQ. The length of the CDR3 is 14 residues. CDR3 in DNA: TGCGCCAGCAGCTTGAGACAGAAGAACACTGAAGCTTTCTTT. Protein: CASSLRQKNTEAFF.

This clonotype was seen more than once but under ten times. The chain has TRBV6-1 and TRBJ2-7, with TRBD1 identical over 7 bases. Trimming cost V 7 bases and J 2 bases; bases outside gene matches: 11. The CDR3 loop spans 15 amino acids. Germline V gene lookup returns CDR1 MNHNS and CDR2 SASEGT. CDR3 nucleotides: TGTGCCAGCACCCAAAGAGGGGGCCCGACCTACGAGCAGTACTTC. Its protein is CASTQRGGPTYEQYF.

This clonotype was seen repeatedly, ten times or more. The chain employs TRBV18 and TRBJ2-7; 12 positions match TRBD2. Germline V gene sequence: CDR1 KGHSH, CDR2 LQKENI. The junction had 7 bases not matched to a gene; V was cut back by 0 bases and J by 7 bases. The length of the CDR3 is 16 residues. CDR3 bases: TGTGCCAGCTCACCACCGGTCCCTAGCGGGAGGGAAGAGCAGTACTTC. Its protein is CASSPPVPSGREEQYF.

In its sample, this clonotype was seen a few times. The chain couples TRBV18 to TRBJ1-1; D is perhaps TRBD1 (6 bases). Between the trimmed V and J ends, which lost 8 bases and 3 bases, there was a span of 16 bases. This CDR3 spans 14 amino acids. Germline V gene lookup returns CDR1 KGHSH and CDR2 LQKENI. CDR3 nucleotides: TGTGCCAGCATCAGGCAGGGGAGGGACACTGAAGCTTTCTTT. Amino acids: CASIRQGRDTEAFF.

This clonotype was counted only a few times. The gene calls are TRBV10-2 and TRBJ2-7; D possibly corresponds to TRBD2 (5 bases). Per the germline V gene, CDR1 is WSHSY and CDR2 is SAAADI. Trimming shortened V by 7 bases and J by 1 base, and 14 bases separated the two germline ends. The length of the CDR3 is 14 residues. Here the CDR3 DNA reads TGCGCCAGCAAAGCCCTCGGGGTTTCCTACGAGCAGTACTTC. Translated, it gives CASKALGVSYEQYF.

The J gene is TRBJ1-5, the V gene TRBV12-3 or TRBV12-4, with D possibly being TRBD1 (5 bases). The germline V and J ends were trimmed by 6 bases and 4 bases, with 7 bases remaining between them. This CDR3 comprises 12 residues. CDR3 sequence reads: CASSRVNQPQHF. The CDR3 coding sequence is TGTGCCAGCAGCAGGGTGAATCAGCCCCAGCATTTT.

The chain recombines TRBV28 with TRBJ2-7, with 12 positions matching TRBD1. Per germline, CDR1 MDHEN and CDR2 SYDVKM. The CDR3 sequence is 17 residues long. V gave up 4 bases and J gave up 4 bases; unmatched junction bases: 11. The chain's CDR3 is CASSSELTGQGAYEQYF. The CDR3 DNA sequence: TGTGCCAGCAGTTCAGAACTAACGGGACAGGGGGCATACGAGCAGTACTTC.

V gene TRBV6-1 combines with J gene TRBJ2-7, with 8 nucleotides matching TRBD2. The CDR3 covers 14 residues. V shed 3 bases, J shed 0 bases, and the junction held 1 base outside the gene matches. The V gene's germline CDR1 is MNHNS and CDR2 SASEGT. DNA for the CDR3: TGTGCCAGCAGTGAGAGCGGGAGCTCCTACGAGCAGTACTTC. This codes for CASSESGSSYEQYF.

The chain joins TRBV5-1 to TRBJ2-7; TRBD2 agrees at 13 bases. V trimming: 0 bases; J trimming: 6 bases; junction bases outside the gene matches: 6. The CDR3 runs to 16 residues. From germline, CDR1 is SGHRS and CDR2 YFSETQ. Here the CDR3 DNA reads TGCGCCAGCAGCTTGGGACTAGCGGGAGGCTCGAGCGAGCAGTACTTC. This codes for CASSLGLAGGSSEQYF.

The V call is TRBV5-1, the J call TRBJ2-1; 7 nucleotides agree with TRBD1. The CDR3 loop spans 13 amino acids. Trimming cost V 7 bases and J 4 bases; bases outside gene matches: 5. The germline V gene has CDR1 SGHRS and CDR2 YFSETQ. For the CDR3, the DNA is TGCGCCAGCGCGCCGGGACAGTACAATGAGCAGTTCTTC. Amino acid sequence: CASAPGQYNEQFF.

The V and J genes are TRBV9 and TRBJ1-6, with D unresolved. Germline CDR1 and CDR2: SGDLS and YYNGEE. The CDR3 has 15 residues. V was clipped by 0 bases and J by 6 bases, with 10 bases between them. DNA of the CDR3: TGTGCCAGCAGCGTAGATGGGGTAGCTAATTCACCCCTCCACTTT. Translating gives CASSVDGVANSPLHF. Supplemented by reference TRBV9 and TRBJ1-6, the full variable domain reads DSGVTQTPKHLITATGQRVTLRCSPRSGDLSVYWYQQSLDQGLQFLIQYYNGEERAKGNILERFSAQQFPDLHSELNLSSLELGDSALYFCASSVDGVANSPLHFGNGTRLTVT.